The 32 T cell receptor beta chains listed next were all sequenced from one sample in a study of blood T cell repertoires in COVID-19. The method was immunoSEQ multiplex PCR; TCRdb's version includes in-frame clones alone and lacks a portion of them. The sample shows 260,000 or so clones, roughly 88% of them seen only once. The sample comprised peripheral blood. The receptor set was obtained from a man younger than 30 with active or convalescent COVID-19.

The rearrangement uses TRBV4-1 and TRBJ2-2; no definite D call. V lost 4 bases and J lost 7, with 10 bases in between. The CDR3 spans 13 residues. Germline V gene lookup returns CDR1 MGHRA and CDR2 YSYEKL. The CDR3 loop is CASSPPQIGELFF. In nucleotides, the CDR3 is TGCGCCAGCAGCCCCCCCCAAATCGGGGAGCTGTTTTTT.

The chain employs TRBV19 and TRBJ2-1; 7 nucleotides align to TRBD1. The CDR3 totals 14 residues. The germline CDR1 and CDR2 sequences are LNHDA and SQIVND (reference sequence). The V gene end was trimmed by 3 bases and the J gene end by 3 bases; junction bases not matched to a gene: 2. The CDR3 spells CASSIRGLYNEQFF. The DNA for the CDR3 is TGTGCCAGTAGTATTAGGGGGCTCTACAATGAGCAGTTCTTC. Together with reference TRBV19 and TRBJ2-1, the CDR3 gives the full variable domain: DGGITQSPKYLFRKEGQNVTLSCEQNLNHDAMYWYRQDPGQGLRLIYYSQIVNDFQKGDIAEGYSVSREKKESFPLTVTSAQKNPTAFYLCASSIRGLYNEQFFGPGTRLTVL.

The rearrangement uses TRBV6-5 and TRBJ1-2; no reliable D call. CDR1 is MNHEY, CDR2 SVGAGI, per germline. This CDR3 region has 13 residues. Trimming took 8 bases from V and 6 from J, leaving 16 bases between them. CDR3 nucleotides: TGTGCCAGCCGCGTAGGAGGTTTAAATGGCTACACCTTC. Amino acid sequence: CASRVGGLNGYTF.

This clone was counted once. The genes are TRBV27 and TRBJ1-6; D gene unclear. Germline V gene lookup returns CDR1 MNHEY and CDR2 SMNVEV (reference sequence). This CDR3 comprises 14 residues. V lost 3 bases and J 6 bases, leaving 9 bases between the germline ends. For the CDR3, the DNA is TGTGCCAGCAGTTTGGTACAGATTAATTCACCCCTCCACTTT. Translating gives CASSLVQINSPLHF.

The J gene is TRBJ1-6, the V gene TRBV6-6; 7 positions agree with TRBD1. Per germline, CDR1 MNHNY and CDR2 SVGAGI (reference sequence). The CDR3 runs to 15 residues. V dropped 2 bases and J dropped 10; count of bases not matched to a gene: 8. As DNA, the CDR3 is TGTGCCAGCAGTTACGACAGGGACGGGGGATCACCCCTCCACTTT. Its translation is CASSYDRDGGSPLHF.

The rearrangement links TRBV12-3 or TRBV12-4 to TRBJ2-3; D possibly corresponds to TRBD1 (6 bases). The germline V and J ends were trimmed by 9 bases and 7 bases, with 11 bases remaining between them. The CDR3 has 11 amino acids. In nucleotides, the CDR3 is TGTGCCAGTCGGACAGCCAATACGCAGTATTTT. Translating it yields CASRTANTQYF.

This clone has a handful of counts. The chain uses TRBV19 and TRBJ1-2; 8 nucleotides agree with TRBD1. The CDR3 totals 17 residues. Trimming took 5 bases from V and 3 from J; bases not matched to a gene: 14. From germline, CDR1 is LNHDA and CDR2 SQIVND (reference sequence). The CDR3 spells CASSSNRGYRGDYGYTF. The CDR3 region has the DNA TGTGCCAGTAGTTCGAACCGGGGATACAGGGGGGACTATGGCTACACCTTC.

In its sample, this clone was seen a few times. The CDR3 region is CASSPGGRGTEAFF. The CDR3, as DNA: TGTGCCAGCAGCCCAGGGGGACGGGGGACTGAAGCTTTCTTT. This chain joins TRBV3-1 (or the pseudogene TRBV3-2) and TRBJ1-1; 7 bases fit TRBD1. Trimming at V came to 4 bases and at J to 5 bases, leaving 7 bases not matched to a gene. The germline V gene encodes CDR1 LGHDT and CDR2 YNNKEL (reference sequence). This CDR3 is 14 amino acids long.

The chain couples TRBV5-1 to TRBJ2-6, with TRBD1 as a possible D gene (5 bases). The CDR3 contains 17 residues. Germline V gives CDR1 SGHRS, CDR2 YFSETQ. Trimming cost V 7 bases and J 0 bases, with 17 bases left between them. The CDR3 DNA sequence: TGCGCCAGCTTACCCTGGGGCGGAGACTCTGGGGCCAACGTCCTGACTTTC. Translation: CASLPWGGDSGANVLTF. Filled out from reference TRBV5-1 and TRBJ2-6, the complete variable domain reads KAGVTQTPRYLIKTRGQQVTLSCSPISGHRSVSWYQQTPGQGLQFLFEYFSETQRNKGNFPGRFSGRQFSNSRSEMNVSTLELGDSALYLCASLPWGGDSGANVLTFGAGSRLTVL.

This chain links TRBV2 with TRBJ2-7; 7 bases agree with TRBD1. The V gene's germline CDR1 is SNHLY and CDR2 FYNNEI. V trimming: 6 bases; J trimming: 6 bases; junction bases outside the gene matches: 8. This CDR3 region has 13 residues. For the CDR3, the DNA is TGTGCCAGCAGGCGTCTAGGGGGCTCCGAGCAGTACTTC. This encodes CASRRLGGSEQYF.

This clone was recorded a few times. The rearrangement joins TRBV9 to TRBJ1-2, with a weak D call TRBD1 (6 bases). This CDR3 is built from 15 residues. CDR1 and CDR2 from the germline V gene are SGDLS and YYNGEE. Between the trimmed V and J ends, which lost 0 bases and 4 bases, there was a span of 13 bases. DNA of the CDR3: TGTGCCAGCAGCGTAGGTGGGGGCTCTAGCTATGGCTACACCTTC. Protein sequence: CASSVGGGSSYGYTF.

The chain combines TRBV3-1 (or the pseudogene TRBV3-2) with TRBJ1-6; 9 bases line up with TRBD1. The CDR3 runs to 14 residues. Germline CDR1 is LGHDT and CDR2 is YNNKEL (reference sequence). With 4 bases clipped from V and 14 bases from J, the junction kept 9 bases outside the gene matches. CDR3 protein: CASSPGTGRLTLHF. The CDR3 nucleotides are TGTGCCAGCAGCCCAGGGACAGGGAGATTAACCCTCCACTTT.

The chain combines TRBV27 with TRBJ1-2, with D perhaps matching TRBD1 (6 bases). Germline V gene sequence: CDR1 MNHEY, CDR2 SMNVEV (reference sequence). The CDR3 has 16 amino acids. The V end was cut by 7 bases, the J end by 7 bases, with 25 bases between. CDR3 nucleotides: TGTGCCAGCAACTATCGACAGGACCCTAGGAGGTTTGGCTACACCTTC. Translating it yields CASNYRQDPRRFGYTF.

The V and J genes are TRBV12-5 and TRBJ1-3; D perhaps matches TRBD1 (5 bases). V shed 1 base and J shed 4 bases, with 14 bases lying between them. Germline CDR1 and CDR2: LGHNT and FRNRAP. This CDR3 is 16 amino acids long. The CDR3 sequence: CASGLAQVGAGNTIYF. In nucleotides, the CDR3 is TGTGCTAGTGGTTTGGCACAGGTGGGCGCGGGAAACACCATATATTTT.

The chain has TRBV7-6 and TRBJ1-2; 9 nucleotides line up with TRBD1. Germline V lookup: CDR1 SGHVS, CDR2 FNYEAQ. The length of the CDR3 is 13 residues. Germline trimming cut 5 bases from V and 4 bases from J; bases unmatched to any gene: 2. In nucleotides, the CDR3 is TGTGCCAGCAGCGCGGACAGGGGCTATGGCTACACCTTC. Protein sequence: CASSADRGYGYTF.

This chain links TRBV7-8 with TRBJ1-6; 7 nucleotides match TRBD1. V was pared by 0 bases and J by 9 bases, with 11 bases of the junction left unmatched. The CDR3 has 17 residues. Looked up from germline, CDR1 is SGHVS and CDR2 is FQNEAQ. Written as DNA, the CDR3 is TGTGCCAGCAGCTTAGCCCCTACCGGGACAGAAGGTTCACCCCTCCACTTT. Its translation: CASSLAPTGTEGSPLHF.

The CDR3 protein is CSVGPGSAGGYTF. The CDR3 nucleotides are TGCAGCGTCGGACCAGGGTCCGCCGGCGGCTACACCTTC. The chain recombines TRBV29-1 with TRBJ1-2; perhaps TRBD1 as D (5 bases). The CDR3 is 13 amino acids. Trimming took 6 bases from V and 8 from J, leaving 19 bases between them. Germline values: CDR1 SQVTM, CDR2 ANQGSEA. The whole variable domain, filled in from reference TRBV29-1 and TRBJ1-2, reads SAVISQKPSRDICQRGTSLTIQCQVDSQVTMMFWYRQQPGQSLTLIATANQGSEATYESGFVIDKFPISRPNLTFSTLTVSNMSPEDSSIYLCSVGPGSAGGYTFGSGTRLTVV.

The chain links TRBV24-1 to TRBJ2-1, with 9 bases aligning to TRBD1. The germline gives CDR1 KGHDR, CDR2 SFDVKD. J gave up 6 bases and V 9 bases, and 11 bases lay outside the gene matches. The CDR3 contains 15 residues. The CDR3 sequence: CATSPGDRVTNEQFF. The DNA for the CDR3 is TGTGCCACCTCCCCCGGGGACAGGGTTACCAATGAGCAGTTCTTC.

V is TRBV19 and J is TRBJ1-2; D ambiguous. Per germline, CDR1 LNHDA and CDR2 SQIVND (reference sequence). The CDR3 extends over 15 amino acids. V was shortened by 1 base and J by 5 bases, with 14 bases between the two germline ends. CDR3 in DNA: TGTGCCAGTAGTATAGGCCGGAGGCAGGTGTATGGCTACACCTTC. Translation: CASSIGRRQVYGYTF.

The gene calls are TRBV10-1 and TRBJ2-7; possible D gene TRBD2, 7 bases. This CDR3 is built from 16 residues. Germline CDR1 reads WNHNN; CDR2 reads SYGVQD (reference sequence). V was trimmed by 2 bases and J by 5 bases, leaving 19 bases between them. The CDR3 region has the DNA TGCGCCAGCAGTGAGGTATGTGGGGGGGCTCGGAACGAGCAGTACTTC. Translation: CASSEVCGGARNEQYF.

The rearrangement uses TRBV5-1 and TRBJ1-2; weak D call: TRBD1 (5 bases). The CDR3 is made up of 13 amino acids. Deletions cut 4 bases from V and 4 bases from J, with 11 bases between. Germline CDR1 and CDR2: SGHRS and YFSETQ. CDR3 in amino acids: CASSIDSLYGYTF. CDR3 DNA: TGCGCCAGCAGCATAGACAGCCTCTATGGCTACACCTTC.

The chain carries TRBV15 and TRBJ1-1; the D gene is possibly TRBD1 (6 bases). The CDR3 totals 14 residues. Trimming cost V 7 bases and J 1 base, with 13 bases left between them. Germline V gives CDR1 LNHNV, CDR2 YYDKDF (reference sequence). Here the CDR3 DNA reads TGTGCCACCAATTCGGACAGCCAGAACACTGAAGCTTTCTTT. Amino acid sequence: CATNSDSQNTEAFF.

For the CDR3, the DNA is TGTGCCAGTAGTATATATGTGTGGAACACTGAAGCTTTCTTT. Its protein is CASSIYVWNTEAFF. The rearrangement links TRBV19 to TRBJ1-1; D is unresolved. This CDR3 is built from 14 residues. The germline CDR1 and CDR2 sequences are LNHDA and SQIVND (reference sequence). V was trimmed by 2 bases and J by 1 base, leaving 8 bases between them.

CDR3 residues: CASSYLPGGMNTEAFF. CDR3 in DNA: TGTGCCAGCAGTTACCTACCAGGGGGCATGAACACTGAAGCTTTCTTT. V and J are TRBV6-2 or TRBV6-3 and TRBJ1-1, with TRBD1 identical over 8 bases. V shed 2 bases, J shed 0 bases, and the junction held 5 bases outside the gene matches. Germline CDR1 reads MNHEY; CDR2 reads SVGEGT. CDR3 length: 16 residues.

V gene TRBV7-9 combines with J gene TRBJ1-2; the D gene is possibly TRBD1 (6 bases). Germline CDR1 and CDR2: SEHNR and FQNEAQ (reference sequence). This CDR3 comprises 18 residues. V was pared by 1 base and J by 0 bases, with 18 bases between. The chain's CDR3 is CASSLDWDIQWTNYGYTF. CDR3 in DNA: TGTGCCAGCAGCTTAGATTGGGACATCCAGTGGACTAACTATGGCTACACCTTC.

This chain links TRBV27 with TRBJ2-1; possible D gene TRBD1, 5 bases. CDR3 length equals 15 residues. V dropped 5 bases and J dropped 9 bases, with 20 bases sitting between them. Germline V gives CDR1 MNHEY, CDR2 SMNVEV (reference sequence). Written as DNA, the CDR3 is TGTGCCAGCAGTACAACAGGTTCCCCCGGTGGTGAGCAGTTCTTC. Translation gives CASSTTGSPGGEQFF.

V gene TRBV10-2 combines with J gene TRBJ1-1; 9 nucleotides agree with TRBD1. The length of the CDR3 is 14 residues. After removal of 6 bases from V and 4 bases from J, the junction contained 6 bases not matched to a gene. CDR1 and CDR2 from the germline V gene are WSHSY and SAAADI. The CDR3 DNA reads as TGCGCCAGCAGAACATTGACAGGGGGCACTGAAGCTTTCTTT. This gives the protein CASRTLTGGTEAFF.

This chain links TRBV10-1 with TRBJ2-1; 9 bases match TRBD2. Trimming cost V 3 bases and J 7 bases; bases outside gene matches: 13. CDR1 is WNHNN and CDR2 is SYGVQD in the germline V gene (reference sequence). This CDR3 has 17 amino acids. The CDR3 nucleotides are TGCGCCAGCAGTGAATCCACTTTCGGCGGGGGGGCAAATGAGCAGTTCTTC. Translating gives CASSESTFGGGANEQFF.

The rearrangement links TRBV18 to TRBJ1-4, with 7 nucleotides matching TRBD1. This CDR3 has 14 residues. V shed 3 bases, J shed 5 bases, and the junction held 3 bases outside the gene matches. Germline CDR1 reads KGHSH; CDR2 reads LQKENI. In DNA form, the CDR3 reads TGTGCCAGCTCACCGACAGGGACAAATGAAAAACTGTTTTTT. Translating gives CASSPTGTNEKLFF.

In the case of this clone: Additional DNA sequences in this sample encode the identical CDR3. The rearrangement joins TRBV6-5 to TRBJ1-1, with a weak D call TRBD1 (6 bases). The germline gives CDR1 MNHEY, CDR2 SVGAGI. This CDR3 contains 14 residues. Trimming stripped 0 bases from V and 1 base from J, with 6 bases between. The CDR3 nucleotides read TGTGCCAGCAGTTACTCAGGGGGGAACACTGAAGCTTTCTTT. This translates into CASSYSGGNTEAFF.

The chain joins TRBV5-4 to TRBJ2-1; TRBD2 is a possible D gene (7 bases). The length of the CDR3 is 15 residues. CDR1 is SGHNT, CDR2 YYREEE, per germline (reference sequence). Trimming stripped 1 base from V and 3 bases from J, with 11 bases between. The CDR3 DNA follows: TGTGCCAGCAGCTTGCAAGGGGGGGGCTACAATGAGCAGTTCTTC. It yields the protein CASSLQGGGYNEQFF.

The genes are TRBV7-6 and TRBJ1-5, with D maybe TRBD1 (5 bases). The V end was cut by 5 bases, the J end by 6 bases, with 14 bases between. Germline V CDR1 and CDR2: SGHVS, FNYEAQ. The CDR3 length is 14 residues. The CDR3 reads CASSPTLGGQPQHF. The CDR3 DNA follows: TGTGCCAGCAGCCCGACCCTGGGGGGTCAGCCCCAGCATTTT.